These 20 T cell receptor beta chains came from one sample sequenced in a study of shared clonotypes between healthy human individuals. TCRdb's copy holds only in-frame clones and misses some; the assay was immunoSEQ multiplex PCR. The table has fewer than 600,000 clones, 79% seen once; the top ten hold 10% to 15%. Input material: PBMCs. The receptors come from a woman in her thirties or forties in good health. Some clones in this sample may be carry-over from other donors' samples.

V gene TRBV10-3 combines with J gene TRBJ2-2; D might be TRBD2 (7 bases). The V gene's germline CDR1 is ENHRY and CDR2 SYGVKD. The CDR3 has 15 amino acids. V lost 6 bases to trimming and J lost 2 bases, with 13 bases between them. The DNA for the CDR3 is TGTGCCATCAGAGGGGGGGACGGTAACACCGGGGAGCTGTTTTTT. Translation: CAIRGGDGNTGELFF.

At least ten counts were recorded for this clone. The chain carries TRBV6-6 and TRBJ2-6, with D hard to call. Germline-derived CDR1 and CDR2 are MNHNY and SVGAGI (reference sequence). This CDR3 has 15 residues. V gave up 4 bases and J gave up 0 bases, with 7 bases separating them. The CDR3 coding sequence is TGTGCCAGCAGTTTTCGTAGCTCTGGGGCCAACGTCCTGACTTTC. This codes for CASSFRSSGANVLTF.

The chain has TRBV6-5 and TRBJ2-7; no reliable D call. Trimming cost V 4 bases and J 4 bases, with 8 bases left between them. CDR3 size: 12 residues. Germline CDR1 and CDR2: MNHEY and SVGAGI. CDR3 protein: CASSSPSYEQYF. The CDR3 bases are TGTGCCAGCAGTTCTCCGTCTTACGAGCAGTACTTC.

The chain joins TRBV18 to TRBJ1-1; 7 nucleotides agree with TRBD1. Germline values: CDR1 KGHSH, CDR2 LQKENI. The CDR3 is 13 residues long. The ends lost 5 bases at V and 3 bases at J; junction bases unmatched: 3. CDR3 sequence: CASSAQGDTEAFF. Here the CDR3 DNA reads TGTGCCAGCTCAGCTCAGGGGGACACTGAAGCTTTCTTT.

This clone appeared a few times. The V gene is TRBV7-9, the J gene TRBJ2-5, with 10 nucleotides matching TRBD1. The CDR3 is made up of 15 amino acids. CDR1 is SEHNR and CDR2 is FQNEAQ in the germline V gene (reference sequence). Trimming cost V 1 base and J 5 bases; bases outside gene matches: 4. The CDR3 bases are TGTGCCAGCAGCTTAGTGACAGGGGGCTGGGAGACCCAGTACTTC. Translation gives CASSLVTGGWETQYF.

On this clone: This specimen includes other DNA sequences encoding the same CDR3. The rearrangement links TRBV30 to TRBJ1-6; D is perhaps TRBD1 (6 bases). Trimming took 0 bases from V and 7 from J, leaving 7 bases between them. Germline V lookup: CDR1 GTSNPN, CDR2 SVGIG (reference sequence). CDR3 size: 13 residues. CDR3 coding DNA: TGTGCCTGGAGTGTAGGGGGAAATTCACCCCTCCACTTT. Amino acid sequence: CAWSVGGNSPLHF.

CDR3 protein: CASSSLGLAGGYEQFF. CDR3 in DNA: TGCGCCAGCAGCTCTTTGGGACTAGCGGGAGGTTATGAGCAGTTCTTC. The rearrangement uses TRBV5-1 and TRBJ2-1; TRBD2 matches 15 bases. CDR1 is SGHRS, CDR2 YFSETQ, per germline. The CDR3 is made up of 16 amino acids. V gave up 3 bases and J gave up 8 bases; unmatched junction bases: 6.

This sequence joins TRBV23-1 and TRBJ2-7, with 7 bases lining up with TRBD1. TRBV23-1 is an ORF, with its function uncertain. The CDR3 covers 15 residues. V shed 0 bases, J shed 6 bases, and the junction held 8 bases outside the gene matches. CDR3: CASSQSRGRTGEQYF. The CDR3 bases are TGCGCCAGCAGTCAATCGAGGGGGCGAACTGGCGAGCAGTACTTC.

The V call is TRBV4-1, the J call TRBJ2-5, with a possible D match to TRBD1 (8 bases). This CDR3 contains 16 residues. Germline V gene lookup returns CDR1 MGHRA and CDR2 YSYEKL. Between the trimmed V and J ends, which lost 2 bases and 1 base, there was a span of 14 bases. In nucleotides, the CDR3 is TGCGCCAGCAGCCAACTCACAGGGGGGGCCCAAGAGACCCAGTACTTC. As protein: CASSQLTGGAQETQYF.

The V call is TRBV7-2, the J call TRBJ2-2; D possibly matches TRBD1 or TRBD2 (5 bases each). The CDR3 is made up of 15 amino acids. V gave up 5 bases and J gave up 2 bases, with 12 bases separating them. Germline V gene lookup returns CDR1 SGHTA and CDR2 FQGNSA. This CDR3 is CASSPGTANTGELFF. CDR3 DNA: TGTGCCAGCAGCCCCGGGACGGCTAACACCGGGGAGCTGTTTTTT.

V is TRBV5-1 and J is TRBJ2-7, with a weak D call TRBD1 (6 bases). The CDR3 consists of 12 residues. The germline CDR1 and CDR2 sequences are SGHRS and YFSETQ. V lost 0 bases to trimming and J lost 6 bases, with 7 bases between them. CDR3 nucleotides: TGCGCCAGCAGCTTGGTGGGGGCCGAGCAGTACTTC. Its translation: CASSLVGAEQYF.

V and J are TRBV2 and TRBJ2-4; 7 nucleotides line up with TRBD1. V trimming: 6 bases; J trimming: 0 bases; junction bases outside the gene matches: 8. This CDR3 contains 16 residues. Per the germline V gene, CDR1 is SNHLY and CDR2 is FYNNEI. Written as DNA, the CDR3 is TGTGCCAGCAGAACCGGGACAGCCCTAGCCAAAAACATTCAGTACTTC. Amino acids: CASRTGTALAKNIQYF.

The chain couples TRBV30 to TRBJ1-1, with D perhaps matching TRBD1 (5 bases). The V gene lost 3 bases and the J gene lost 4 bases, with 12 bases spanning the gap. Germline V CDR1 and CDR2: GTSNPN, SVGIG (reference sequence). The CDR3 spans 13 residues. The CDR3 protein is CAWSRGVATEAFF. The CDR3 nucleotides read TGTGCCTGGAGCCGGGGGGTTGCCACTGAAGCTTTCTTT. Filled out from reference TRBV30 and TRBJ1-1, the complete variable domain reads SQTIHQWPATLVQPVGSPLSLECTVEGTSNPNLYWYRQAAGRGLQLLFYSVGIGQISSEVPQNLSASRPQDRQFILSSKKLLLSDSGFYLCAWSRGVATEAFFGQGTRLTVV.

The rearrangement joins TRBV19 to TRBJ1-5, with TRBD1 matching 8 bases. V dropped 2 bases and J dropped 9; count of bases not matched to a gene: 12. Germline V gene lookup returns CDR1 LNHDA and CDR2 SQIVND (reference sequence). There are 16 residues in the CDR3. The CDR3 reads CASSISPDRAQGPQHF. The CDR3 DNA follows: TGTGCCAGTAGTATATCCCCGGACAGGGCCCAGGGGCCCCAGCATTTT. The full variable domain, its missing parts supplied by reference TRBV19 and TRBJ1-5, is DGGITQSPKYLFRKEGQNVTLSCEQNLNHDAMYWYRQDPGQGLRLIYYSQIVNDFQKGDIAEGYSVSREKKESFPLTVTSAQKNPTAFYLCASSISPDRAQGPQHFGDGTRLSIL.

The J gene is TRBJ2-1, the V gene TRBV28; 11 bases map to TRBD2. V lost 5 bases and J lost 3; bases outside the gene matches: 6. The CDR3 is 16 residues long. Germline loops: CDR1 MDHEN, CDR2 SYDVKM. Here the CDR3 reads CASSVAGLADYNEQFF. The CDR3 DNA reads TGTGCCAGCAGTGTTGCGGGACTAGCGGACTACAATGAGCAGTTCTTC.

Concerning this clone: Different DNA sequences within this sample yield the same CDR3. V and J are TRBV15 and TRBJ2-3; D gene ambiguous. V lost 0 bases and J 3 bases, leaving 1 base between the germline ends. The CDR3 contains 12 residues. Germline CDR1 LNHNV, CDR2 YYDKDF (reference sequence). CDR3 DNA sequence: TGTGCCACCAGCAGAGATACAGATACGCAGTATTTT. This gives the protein CATSRDTDTQYF.

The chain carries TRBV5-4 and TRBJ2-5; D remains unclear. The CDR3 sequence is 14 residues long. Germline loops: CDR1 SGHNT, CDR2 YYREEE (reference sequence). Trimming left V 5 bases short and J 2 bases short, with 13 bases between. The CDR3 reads CASSLSDQQETQYF. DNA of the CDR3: TGTGCCAGCAGTCTCAGCGACCAACAAGAGACCCAGTACTTC.

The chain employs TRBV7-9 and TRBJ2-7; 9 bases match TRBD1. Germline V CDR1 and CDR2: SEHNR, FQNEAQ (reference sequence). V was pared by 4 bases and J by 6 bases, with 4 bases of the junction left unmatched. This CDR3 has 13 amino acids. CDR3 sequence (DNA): TGTGCCAGCAGCTATGGGACAGGGTCCGAGCAGTACTTC. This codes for CASSYGTGSEQYF.

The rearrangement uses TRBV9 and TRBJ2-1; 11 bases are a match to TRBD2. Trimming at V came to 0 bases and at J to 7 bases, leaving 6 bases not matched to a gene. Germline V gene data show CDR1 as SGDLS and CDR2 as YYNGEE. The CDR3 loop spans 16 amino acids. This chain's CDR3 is CASSVVSGRAQNEQFF. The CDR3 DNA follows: TGTGCCAGCAGCGTAGTTAGCGGGAGGGCCCAGAATGAGCAGTTCTTC. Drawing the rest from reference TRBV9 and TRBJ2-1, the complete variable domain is DSGVTQTPKHLITATGQRVTLRCSPRSGDLSVYWYQQSLDQGLQFLIQYYNGEERAKGNILERFSAQQFPDLHSELNLSSLELGDSALYFCASSVVSGRAQNEQFFGPGTRLTVL.

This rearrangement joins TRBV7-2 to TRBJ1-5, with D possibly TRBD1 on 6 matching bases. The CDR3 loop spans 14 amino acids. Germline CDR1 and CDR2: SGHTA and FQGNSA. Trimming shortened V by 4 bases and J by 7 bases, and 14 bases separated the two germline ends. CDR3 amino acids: CASSSHRVGQPQHF. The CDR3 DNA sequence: TGTGCCAGCAGCTCCCACAGGGTTGGACAGCCCCAGCATTTT.